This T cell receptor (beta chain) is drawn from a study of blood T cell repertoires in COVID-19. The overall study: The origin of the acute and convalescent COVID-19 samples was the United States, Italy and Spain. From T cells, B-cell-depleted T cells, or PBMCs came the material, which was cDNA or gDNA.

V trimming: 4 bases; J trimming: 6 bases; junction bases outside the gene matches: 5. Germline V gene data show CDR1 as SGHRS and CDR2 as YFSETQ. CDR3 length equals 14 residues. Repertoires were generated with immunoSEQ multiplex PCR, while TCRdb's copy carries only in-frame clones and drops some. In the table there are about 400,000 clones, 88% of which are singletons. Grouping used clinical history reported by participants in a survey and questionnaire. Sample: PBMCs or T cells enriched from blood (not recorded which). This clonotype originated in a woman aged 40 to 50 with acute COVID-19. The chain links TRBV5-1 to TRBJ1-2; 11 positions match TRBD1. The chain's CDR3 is CASSRGTGGDGYTF. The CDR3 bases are TGCGCCAGCAGCCGCGGGACAGGGGGTGATGGCTACACCTTC. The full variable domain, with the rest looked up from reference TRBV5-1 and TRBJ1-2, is KAGVTQTPRYLIKTRGQQVTLSCSPISGHRSVSWYQQTPGQGLQFLFEYFSETQRNKGNFPGRFSGRQFSNSRSEMNVSTLELGDSALYLCASSRGTGGDGYTFGSGTRLTVV.